These 31 T cell receptor beta chains originate from one sample sequenced in a study of T cell repertoires in aging, cancer and after chemotherapy. Amplification of TCR beta used genomic DNA extracted from peripheral blood. Rearranged V-D-J TRB sequences were amplified with a mixed TRB-A/B primer pool. Each CDR3 protein gets one entry after TCRdb re-called the multiplex PCR reads with MiXCR. This table holds about 13,000 distinct CDR3 sequences, less than 40% found once. The sequenced material came from blood. All receptors derive from a human donor in good health. The donor label of this sample is uncertain.

The chain links TRBV4-2 to TRBJ1-2; D call uncertain. Looked up from germline, CDR1 is LGHNA and CDR2 is YNFKEQ. The CDR3 runs to 17 residues. V was cut by 4 bases and J by 4 bases, with 22 bases left in between. The CDR3 DNA reads TGTGCCAGCAGCCGCCTAGGACGCCCATACGCATCCTATGGCTACACCTTC. Its translation is CASSRLGRPYASYGYTF.

This clonotype was seen more than once but under ten times. The chain is built from TRBV18 and TRBJ2-1, with 7 positions matching TRBD2. This CDR3 contains 16 residues. Germline loops: CDR1 KGHSH, CDR2 LQKENI. V was pared by 3 bases and J by 1 base, with 6 bases of the junction left unmatched. The DNA of the CDR3 is TGTGCCAGCTCACCCCGGGGAGGGATTTCCTACAATGAGCAGTTCTTC. Its translation is CASSPRGGISYNEQFF.

This clonotype was recorded a few times. The chain has TRBV19 and TRBJ1-5; no clear D. CDR3 length equals 14 residues. V lost 4 bases to trimming and J lost 5 bases, with 12 bases between them. Germline lookup yields CDR1 LNHDA and CDR2 SQIVND (reference sequence). The CDR3 region has the DNA TGTGCCAGTAGTAGGAGGCCCCTCCATCAGCCCCAGCATTTT. Translation gives CASSRRPLHQPQHF.

The chain employs TRBV11-3 and TRBJ2-7, with D perhaps matching TRBD1 (6 bases). This CDR3 spans 15 amino acids. CDR1 and CDR2 (germline): SGHNT, YENEEA. Trimming removed 5 bases from V and 2 bases from J, with 16 bases in between. CDR3 coding DNA: TGTGCCAGCAGCCCCCTAGGGGGTTTAACCTACGAGCAGTACTTC. It codes for CASSPLGGLTYEQYF.

This sequence joins TRBV27 and TRBJ2-6, with no clear D. This CDR3 region has 13 residues. Per germline, CDR1 MNHEY and CDR2 SMNVEV (reference sequence). The V and J ends lost 6 bases and 4 bases respectively, with 7 bases between them. CDR3 loop: CASSPRGANVLTF. CDR3 coding DNA: TGTGCCAGCAGCCCCCGGGGGGCCAACGTCCTGACTTTC. Full variable domain (rest looked up from reference TRBV27 and TRBJ2-6): EAQVTQNPRYLITVTGKKLTVTCSQNMNHEYMSWYRQDPGLGLRQIYYSMNVEVTDKGDVPEGYKVSRKEKRNFPLILESPSPNQTSLYFCASSPRGANVLTFGAGSRLTVL.

The chain carries TRBV6-5 and TRBJ2-1; D is possibly TRBD2 (5 bases). The V gene's germline CDR1 is MNHEY and CDR2 SVGAGI. The V end was cut by 0 bases, the J end by 7 bases, with 16 bases between. This CDR3 is built from 16 residues. CDR3 loop: CASSYSFRPGNNEQFF. The CDR3 nucleotides read TGTGCCAGCAGTTACTCGTTCCGCCCGGGGAATAATGAGCAGTTCTTC.

The V gene is TRBV6-6, the J gene TRBJ2-1; 14 nucleotides align to TRBD2. The V gene's germline CDR1 is MNHNY and CDR2 SVGAGI (reference sequence). J was trimmed by 7 bases and V by 5 bases; bases with no gene match: 4. This CDR3 contains 15 residues. The CDR3 here is CASSRLAGGGNEQFF. CDR3 nucleotide sequence: TGTGCCAGCAGTCGACTAGCGGGAGGGGGGAATGAGCAGTTCTTC.

V gene TRBV5-6 combines with J gene TRBJ1-2; the D is unclear. Germline CDR1 is SGHDT and CDR2 is YYEEEE. V gave up 0 bases and J gave up 7 bases, with 10 bases separating them. The CDR3 loop spans 13 amino acids. CDR3 sequence: CASSLGLAPGYTF. The CDR3 DNA sequence: TGTGCCAGCAGCTTGGGTCTTGCCCCTGGCTACACCTTC.

The chain uses TRBV18 and TRBJ2-6, with D uncertain. CDR3 size: 13 residues. Germline assignment: CDR1 KGHSH and CDR2 LQKENI. V lost 8 bases and J 5 bases, leaving 10 bases between the germline ends. CDR3 bases: TGTGCCAGCCTCTTCGGGCGGGCCAACGTCCTGACTTTC. This sequence encodes CASLFGRANVLTF.

The V call is TRBV19, the J call TRBJ2-1; 8 bases fit TRBD2. V shed 3 bases and J 9 bases; nucleotides not matched to a gene: 1. CDR3 length: 12 amino acids. Germline CDR1 is LNHDA and CDR2 is SQIVND (reference sequence). DNA for the CDR3: TGTGCCAGTAGTATCGGGAGGGCTGAGCAGTTCTTC. Amino acids: CASSIGRAEQFF.

V and J are TRBV30 and TRBJ2-3; unclear D gene. Trimming cost V 1 base and J 8 bases, with 10 bases left between them. From germline, CDR1 is GTSNPN and CDR2 SVGIG (reference sequence). The CDR3 length is 12 residues. The CDR3 protein is CAWSDAYGTQYF. Written as DNA, the CDR3 is TGTGCCTGGAGTGATGCATACGGTACGCAGTATTTT. The full variable domain, with the rest looked up from reference TRBV30 and TRBJ2-3, is SQTIHQWPATLVQPVGSPLSLECTVEGTSNPNLYWYRQAAGRGLQLLFYSVGIGQISSEVPQNLSASRPQDRQFILSSKKLLLSDSGFYLCAWSDAYGTQYFGPGTRLTVL.

On this clonotype itself: This clone may be a read error of a much larger clone one base away. The chain joins TRBV29-1 to TRBJ2-1; 9 bases fit TRBD1. CDR3 length: 13 amino acids. Losses at the gene ends were 5 bases for V and 10 bases for J; bases not matched to a gene: 9. Germline V CDR1 and CDR2: SQVTM, ANQGSEA. CDR3 in amino acids: CSVLTGGHYEQFF. CDR3 DNA: TGCAGCGTTCTGACAGGGGGACACTACGAGCAGTTCTTC.

The J gene is TRBJ2-2, the V gene TRBV19; 12 bases line up with TRBD2. Germline V CDR1 and CDR2: LNHDA, SQIVND (reference sequence). The V segment lost 6 bases and the J segment 4 bases; nucleotides outside the gene matches: 3. The CDR3 loop spans 15 amino acids. Here the CDR3 DNA reads TGTGCCAGTAGGCCGGGACTAGCGGGCACCGGGGAGCTGTTTTTT. Translated: CASRPGLAGTGELFF.

In regard to this clonotype: Its ends do not fully match the called genes, so a read error is possible. This chain joins TRBV6-4 and TRBJ1-1; TRBD1 is a possible D gene (6 bases). The germline CDR1 and CDR2 sequences are MRHNA and SNTAGT. This CDR3 has 13 amino acids. DNA for the CDR3: TGTGCAAGCAGTGAGGGACAGAACACTGAAGCTTTCTTT. The encoded protein is CASSEGQNTEAFF.

The table lists this clonotype with a few counts. The V and J genes are TRBV18 and TRBJ2-1; D ambiguous. Germline loops: CDR1 KGHSH, CDR2 LQKENI. V dropped 1 base and J dropped 8 bases, with 3 bases sitting between them. The CDR3 spans 11 residues. The CDR3 DNA reads as TGTGCCAGCTCACCACAGGATGAGCAGTTCTTC. Encoded protein: CASSPQDEQFF.

The rearrangement links TRBV18 to TRBJ1-6; TRBD1 is a possible D gene (5 bases). CDR3 length: 13 residues. In germline, CDR1 is KGHSH, CDR2 LQKENI. Trimming removed 1 base from V and 7 bases from J, with 5 bases in between. Written as DNA, the CDR3 is TGTGCCAGCTCACCACGGGGGAATTCACCCCTCCACTTT. It codes for CASSPRGNSPLHF. The whole variable domain, remainder taken from reference TRBV18 and TRBJ1-6, is NAGVMQNPRHLVRRRGQEARLRCSPMKGHSHVYWYRQLPEEGLKFMVYLQKENIIDESGMPKERFSAEFPKEGPSILRIQQVVRGDSAAYFCASSPRGNSPLHFGNGTRLTVT.

This clonotype was detected only a few times. This rearrangement joins TRBV30 to TRBJ2-1, with unresolved D. Per the germline V gene, CDR1 is GTSNPN and CDR2 is SVGIG (reference sequence). The CDR3 totals 17 residues. The germline V and J ends were trimmed by 2 bases and 0 bases, with 17 bases remaining between them. The DNA for the CDR3 is TGTGCCTGGAGTCTGTCGTGGGCCGCCAGCTCCTACAATGAGCAGTTCTTC. The encoded protein is CAWSLSWAASSYNEQFF.

V and J are TRBV19 and TRBJ2-3, with 9 bases identical to TRBD2. V gave up 5 bases and J gave up 1 base; unmatched junction bases: 7. The germline V gene encodes CDR1 LNHDA and CDR2 SQIVND (reference sequence). The CDR3 runs 16 residues. CDR3 sequence reads: CASSSSPSGGTDTQYF. The CDR3 DNA sequence: TGTGCCAGTAGTTCCTCTCCTAGCGGGGGCACAGATACGCAGTATTTT.

This sequence joins TRBV29-1 and TRBJ1-4, with 9 bases matching TRBD1. This CDR3 is 13 amino acids long. Germline V gene sequence: CDR1 SQVTM, CDR2 ANQGSEA. J lost 8 bases, V lost 5 bases, and 6 bases had no gene match. As DNA, the CDR3 is TGCAGCGTTCGCGGGACAGGGAACGAAAAACTGTTTTTT. Translating gives CSVRGTGNEKLFF.

This sequence joins TRBV10-3 and TRBJ2-1; D may be TRBD2 (6 bases). The CDR3 spans 17 residues. Germline-derived CDR1 and CDR2 are ENHRY and SYGVKD. Trimming took off 8 bases at V and 4 bases at J, with 24 bases between the two ends. For the CDR3, the DNA is TGTGCCATCTCCGGACACTCCGCTAGCGATACTTACAATGAGCAGTTCTTC. Its translation is CAISGHSASDTYNEQFF.

V usage is TRBV7-9 and J usage is TRBJ2-1, with 8 bases aligning to TRBD2. The CDR3 length is 16 residues. The J segment lost 7 bases and the V segment lost 6 bases, leaving 14 bases of the junction unmatched. In germline, CDR1 is SEHNR, CDR2 FQNEAQ (reference sequence). CDR3: CASRPPKGGGGNEQFF. CDR3 nucleotides: TGTGCCAGCAGGCCCCCAAAAGGTGGCGGGGGGAATGAGCAGTTCTTC.

This clonotype has a handful of counts. The chain has TRBV30 and TRBJ1-2; no clear D gene. Germline assignment: CDR1 GTSNPN and CDR2 SVGIG (reference sequence). Trimming removed 0 bases at V and 10 bases at J, with 9 bases between. This CDR3 comprises 11 residues. CDR3 DNA: TGTGCCTGGAGTGTACGATTTGTCTACACCTTC. Translated, it gives CAWSVRFVYTF.

Concerning this clonotype itself: It may be a read error: a sequence one base away is much more abundant. The chain combines TRBV29-1 with TRBJ2-1; TRBD2 matches at 7 bases. Trimming cost V 6 bases and J 10 bases; bases outside gene matches: 6. This CDR3 is built from 11 residues. CDR1 SQVTM and CDR2 ANQGSEA come from the germline V gene. The CDR3 is CSVGGTTEQFF. The CDR3 coding sequence is TGCAGCGTGGGGGGGACGACCGAGCAGTTCTTC.

In the case of this clonotype: A much bigger clone sits one base away, suggesting this may be a read error. The rearrangement links TRBV11-1 to TRBJ1-4; 9 positions match TRBD1. Trimming took 7 bases from V and 10 from J; bases not matched to a gene: 10. Germline V gene data show CDR1 as SGHAT and CDR2 as FQDESV (reference sequence). The CDR3 extends over 14 amino acids. CDR3 sequence reads: CASNQGQGAGKLFF. DNA of the CDR3: TGTGCCAGCAACCAGGGACAGGGAGCTGGAAAACTGTTTTTT.

By share of the sample, this clonotype is medium-sized (0.01 to 0.1%). The V gene is TRBV19, the J gene TRBJ2-1, with D perhaps TRBD2 (5 bases). V was shortened by 5 bases and J by 10 bases, with 15 bases between the two germline ends. CDR3 length equals 13 residues. Germline CDR1 LNHDA, CDR2 SQIVND (reference sequence). The CDR3 is CASSPERRGEQFF. CDR3 sequence (DNA): TGTGCCAGTAGTCCCGAGAGGCGAGGGGAGCAGTTCTTC. Drawing the rest from reference TRBV19 and TRBJ2-1, the complete variable domain is DGGITQSPKYLFRKEGQNVTLSCEQNLNHDAMYWYRQDPGQGLRLIYYSQIVNDFQKGDIAEGYSVSREKKESFPLTVTSAQKNPTAFYLCASSPERRGEQFFGPGTRLTVL.

The chain links TRBV27 to TRBJ2-7, with TRBD2 identical over 8 bases. Per the germline V gene, CDR1 is MNHEY and CDR2 is SMNVEV (reference sequence). This CDR3 has 15 residues. J was trimmed by 7 bases and V by 5 bases; bases with no gene match: 13. Here the CDR3 DNA reads TGTGCCAGCAGTACCGGGAGGGCCGACACAAAGGAGCAGTACTTC. Protein sequence: CASSTGRADTKEQYF.

This clonotype was observed a few times. The gene calls are TRBV6-5 and TRBJ2-3; 10 nucleotides agree with TRBD2. Germline assignment: CDR1 MNHEY and CDR2 SVGAGI. Trimming cost V 6 bases and J 3 bases; bases outside gene matches: 6. The CDR3 has 15 amino acids. The CDR3 reads CASSPSGSGTDTQYF. Written as DNA, the CDR3 is TGTGCCAGCAGCCCTAGCGGGAGCGGGACAGATACGCAGTATTTT.

The chain recombines TRBV5-6 with TRBJ2-7; D remains unclear. The germline gives CDR1 SGHDT, CDR2 YYEEEE. Trimming shortened V by 4 bases and J by 3 bases, and 17 bases separated the two germline ends. CDR3 length equals 15 residues. The CDR3 here is CASSMGRTMIYEQYF. The CDR3 DNA is TGTGCCAGCAGCATGGGCCGGACCATGATCTACGAGCAGTACTTC.

The chain has TRBV11-3 and TRBJ2-5, with 9 bases lining up with TRBD2. J was trimmed by 4 bases and V by 4 bases; bases with no gene match: 10. Per the germline V gene, CDR1 is SGHNT and CDR2 is YENEEA. CDR3 size: 16 residues. The CDR3 sequence: CASSSRASGAAETQYF. CDR3 DNA sequence: TGTGCCAGCAGCTCGCGGGCTAGCGGGGCGGCAGAGACCCAGTACTTC.

This clonotype appeared a few times. The chain uses TRBV6-1 and TRBJ2-7; D is tentatively TRBD1 or TRBD2 (5 bases each). Germline CDR1 is MNHNS and CDR2 is SASEGT. Trimming cost V 4 bases and J 2 bases, with 12 bases left between them. This CDR3 region has 14 residues. The CDR3 coding sequence is TGTGCCAGCAGTGGGGGACGGGACCCCTACGAGCAGTACTTC. Its protein product is CASSGGRDPYEQYF.

The chain uses TRBV27 and TRBJ2-1; 9 bases line up with TRBD1. The germline gives CDR1 MNHEY, CDR2 SMNVEV (reference sequence). The CDR3 is 15 amino acids. J was trimmed by 10 bases and V by 6 bases; bases with no gene match: 13. The CDR3 DNA follows: TGTGCCAGCAGCCTAACCGGGACAGGGTCATACGAGCAGTTCTTC. Translated, it gives CASSLTGTGSYEQFF.